Detailed here is one T cell receptor beta chain. It lacks a known antigen. There are no base qualities to consult, and no much larger clone falls within one base. CDR1 and CDR2, per the germline V gene (reference sequence), are LNHDA and SQIVND. V and J are truncated by 3 bases and 4 bases respectively, leaving an intervening sequence of 9 bases. The CDR3, from cysteine to phenylalanine, totals 13 residues. Only the CDR3 DNA stays, 39 bases, in frame from base 1. The sample is drawn from a study of blood T cell repertoires in COVID-19 (dated by TCRdb to the early 2020s). About the full investigation: Samples covering the acute and convalescent phases of COVID-19 were provided by collaborators in the United States, Italy and Spain. The material from the prospective study consisted of cDNA or gDNA derived from T cells, B-cell-depleted T cells, or PBMCs. The dataset comprised deeply sampled blood TCRbeta repertoires from subjects exposed to, actively infected with, or recovered from COVID-19. The repertoires were released in a freely available public database intended as a resource for research on the immune response to SARS-CoV-2. The samples were drawn from two sources: the first 160 participants of the ongoing ImmuneRACE study, and fewer than 1,500 subjects contributed by 6 global collaborators. A de-identified subject ID, COVID-19 status, age in years and sex were almost always included in the sample metadata. Where available, HLA class I and class II types were taken from metadata supplied by the sample provider and were not determined by assay-based typing.

What the research found in general, with its limitations: Clinical and demographic metadata were provided uncurated, with the amount varying by source and participant.

TCRbeta CDR3 regions were amplified from genomic DNA using the immunoSEQ Assay, a bias-controlled multiplex PCR. The original pipeline was this. The number of nucleated cells in each sample was estimated by amplification of reference gene primers within the assay. Sequence reads were collapsed and filtered to measure the absolute abundance of every unique TCRbeta CDR3 rearrangement. Productive Simpson clonality was computed per sample as the square root of Simpson's diversity index over productive rearrangements. Held by TCRdb, this immuneACCESS table contains in-frame sequences only and omits some clones. Under half of the omission traces to an unresolved V gene where checked; the cause of the rest is unknown. D and trimming come from the DNA, and the V and J calls and clone size come from that table. The sample table holds about 300,000 clones, of which 87% were seen once. The leading ten clones occupy approximately 5.4% of the sample.

Participants in the prospective study were enrolled through a virtual design, were aged roughly 18 to 90 years, and lived in roughly 24 United States geographic areas. In the prospective study, participants were assigned to cohorts based on the clinical history participants reported in a screening survey and a study questionnaire. ImmuneRACE Cohort 3 recovered participants were defined by two consecutive negative NP/OP PCR tests, healthcare professional clearance, or symptom resolution. In the prospective study, whole blood, serum and a nasopharyngeal or oropharyngeal swab were collected from each participant by mobile phlebotomists. Participants in the prospective study had the option to provide additional blood draws and questionnaires over a 2-month period. Blood samples from the prospective study were shipped frozen or at room temperature prior to DNA extraction.

Sequences were obtained from PBMCs or T cells enriched from blood (not recorded which). This TCR came from a woman aged 25 to 39 who had recovered from COVID-19. The sequence joins TRBV19 to TRBJ1-1; TRBD1 is perhaps the D gene, given 5 matching bases. The DNA is as follows: TGTGCCAGTAGTATTTTCCAGGGCACTGAAGCTTTCTTT. Its coded protein is CASSIFQGTEAFF.